This T cell receptor (beta chain) was obtained from a study of neurological immune-mediated disorders. A remark on this clonotype: At one end the junction does not follow the germline gene, possibly because of a read error.

This CDR3 comprises 16 residues. Germline V gives CDR1 SGHTA, CDR2 FQGNSA. The output of every sequencing run, over 190 million TCR-beta sequences, came from 15-18 subjects. TCRdb recomputed calls from the 5' RACE reads with MiXCR, one row per CDR3 protein. The sample holds roughly 60,000 distinct CDR3 sequences; approximately 10% are singletons and the top ten take 1.5% to 2%. V and J are TRBV7-2 and TRBJ2-3; 7 bases fit TRBD2. Sequenced: PBMCs. The TCR sequence derives from a man aged 55 to 70 in good health. CDR3 loop: CASSFLSGWGLDTQYF. CDR3 coding DNA: TGTGCCAGCAGCTTCCTTAGCGGGTGGGGTCTCGATACACAGTATTTT.